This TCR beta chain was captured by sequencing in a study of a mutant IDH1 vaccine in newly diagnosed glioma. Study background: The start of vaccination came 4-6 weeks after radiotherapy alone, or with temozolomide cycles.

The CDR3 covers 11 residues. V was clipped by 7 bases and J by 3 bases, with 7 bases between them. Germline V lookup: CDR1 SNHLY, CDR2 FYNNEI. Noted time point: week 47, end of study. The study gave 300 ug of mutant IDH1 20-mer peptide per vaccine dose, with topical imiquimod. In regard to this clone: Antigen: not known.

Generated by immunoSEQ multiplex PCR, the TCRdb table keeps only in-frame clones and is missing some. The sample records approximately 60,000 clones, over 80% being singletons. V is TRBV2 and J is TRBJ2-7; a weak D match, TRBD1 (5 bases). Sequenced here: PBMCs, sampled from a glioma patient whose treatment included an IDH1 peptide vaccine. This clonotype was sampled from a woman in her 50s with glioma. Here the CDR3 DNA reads TGTGCCAGCAAGCAGGGCTACGAGCAGTACTTC. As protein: CASKQGYEQYF.